These T cell receptor beta chains were read from a single sample in a study of circulating and synovial CD4+ cells in juvenile arthritis. Data came from immunoSEQ multiplex PCR; TCRdb stores just in-frame clones and leaves some out. The sample contains about 33,000 clones, nearly 95% of which appear only once. The sample consisted of CD4+ T cells from blood. These receptors were taken from a human donor with juvenile idiopathic arthritis. CDR3s include the opening cysteine and the closing phenylalanine or tryptophan. The D gene is left open where the match is weak. The listing skips clone size in some rows; elsewhere it reads once, few, many or a size class.

>.|TRBV28|.|15|TRBJ1-5
TGTGCCAGCAGTTCTGCGGACTATAGCAATCAGCCCCAGCATTTT
CASSSADYSNQPQHF
>.|TRBV11-2|.|16|TRBJ2-1
TGTGCCAGCAGCTTAGTGTACGGGACTTCCTACAATGAGCAGTTCTTC
CASSLVYGTSYNEQFF
>.|TRBV7-6|TRBD2|15|TRBJ2-1
TGTGCCAGCAGCTTAAAGCTAGCGGGATTGAATGAGCAGTTCTTC
CASSLKLAGLNEQFF
>.|TRBV7-2|.|16|TRBJ1-4
TGTGCCAGCAGCTTTAATACAGGGTCGATGTATGAAAAACTGTTTTTT
CASSFNTGSMYEKLFF
>.|TRBV7-3|.|13|TRBJ1-1
TGTGCCAGCAGCTTTTCCGAGGGCACTGAAGCTTTCTTT
CASSFSEGTEAFF
>.|TRBV28|TRBD1|13|TRBJ2-7
TGTGCCAGCAAGGTGACAGGGCCCTACGAGCAGTACTTC
CASKVTGPYEQYF
>once|TRBV4-3|TRBD2|17|TRBJ2-7
TGCGCCAGCAGCCAAGACGGACCTTCTAGCGGGAGCTACGAGCAGTACTTC
CASSQDGPSSGSYEQYF
>.|TRBV19|.|13|TRBJ2-5
TGTGCCAGTAGTCCACTTGTGATGGAGACCCAGTACTTC
CASSPLVMETQYF
>few|TRBV28|.|14|TRBJ1-3
TGTGCCAGCAGTTTGACCCGGGGGGGAAACACCATATATTTT
CASSLTRGGNTIYF
>.|TRBV7-3|TRBD2|21|TRBJ2-3
TGTGCCAGCAGCTTAATTGGGACGAGACTAGCGGGGGACCTTTATACAGATACGCAGTATTTT
CASSLIGTRLAGDLYTDTQYF
>.|TRBV19|.|18|TRBJ2-7
TGTGCCAGTAGTATGGGCGGAGGACGCGCCTTGGGTTCCTACGAGCAGTACTTC
CASSMGGGRALGSYEQYF
>once|TRBV5-4|.|16|TRBJ2-1
TGTGCCAGCTTACCTGCGGGACGGAACTGGCCTAATGAGCAGTTCTTC
CASLPAGRNWPNEQFF
>.|TRBV4-1|.|14|TRBJ1-6
TGCGCCAGCAGCGTTGGTACAGGGCGTTCACCCCTCCACTTT
CASSVGTGRSPLHF
>.|TRBV5-4|TRBD2|16|TRBJ2-7
TGTGCCAGCAGCACCGGGGGTGGGGGGGTGGCCTACGAGCAGTACTTC
CASSTGGGGVAYEQYF
>.|TRBV28|.|15|TRBJ2-7
TGTGCCAGCAGTTTTTTACAGGGGGGGTATTACGAGCAGTACTTC
CASSFLQGGYYEQYF
>.|TRBV6-1|TRBD1|14|TRBJ1-2
TGTGCCAGCAGTGGGTGGGACAGGGGGCTTGGCTACACCTTC
CASSGWDRGLGYTF
>.|TRBV21-1|.|15|TRBJ2-4
TGTGCCAGCAGGCTTAGCGGGGGTTCCAAAAACATTCAGTACTTC
CASRLSGGSKNIQYF
>.|TRBV6-1|.|13|TRBJ1-3
TGTGCCAGCACCCCCGACAGTGGAAACACCATATATTTT
CASTPDSGNTIYF
>.|TRBV28|TRBD2|15|TRBJ2-7
TGTGCCAGCAGTTTATCACTAGCGTTAACCTACGAGCAGTACTTC
CASSLSLALTYEQYF
>.|TRBV28|.|14|TRBJ2-1
TGTGCCAGCAGTTTTCTCCCGAGCGGGAATGAGCAGTTCTTC
CASSFLPSGNEQFF
>.|TRBV28|TRBD1|14|TRBJ1-2
TGTGCCAGCAGGTGGGGGACAGGGGATGGTGGCTACACCTTC
CASRWGTGDGGYTF
>.|TRBV6-6|.|13|TRBJ1-4
TGTGCCATCGGGGGGACAACTAATGAAAAACTGTTTTTT
CAIGGTTNEKLFF
>.|TRBV5-1|TRBD2|15|TRBJ2-1
TGCGCCAGCAGCTTGAGCGGGGGGCCCTACAATGAGCAGTTCTTC
CASSLSGGPYNEQFF
>.|TRBV28|.|16|TRBJ2-5
TGTGCCAGCAGAAAGGGGGGGGCGGCGCGACAAGAGACCCAGTACTTC
CASRKGGAARQETQYF
>.|TRBV19|.|12|TRBJ1-2
TGTGCCAGTAGCTTCCGGGATTATGGCTACACCTTC
CASSFRDYGYTF
>.|TRBV7-2|TRBD1|13|TRBJ2-7
TGTGCCAGCACCCCGGGACAGGGATACGAGCAGTACTTC
CASTPGQGYEQYF
>.|TRBV28|TRBD2|16|TRBJ2-5
TGTGCCAGCAGCACCGGGACTAGCGGGAGTTGGGAGACCCAGTACTTC
CASSTGTSGSWETQYF
>.|TRBV10-3|TRBD1|13|TRBJ2-7
TGTGCCATCAGTGAGTACAGGGGGCGAGAGCAGTACTTC
CAISEYRGREQYF
>.|TRBV4-3|.|15|TRBJ2-7
TGCGCCAGCAGCCTCGAACTAGGTCTAATCTACGAGCAGTACTTC
CASSLELGLIYEQYF
>.|TRBV21-1|.|17|TRBJ1-2
TGTGCCAGCAGGGCTCCCCAGGGGCAGCGTCTGTACTATGGCTACACCTTC
CASRAPQGQRLYYGYTF
>.|TRBV6-1|.|13|TRBJ2-6
TGTGCCAGCATACCAACTCCCCCCAACGTCCTGACTTTC
CASIPTPPNVLTF
>once|TRBV19|.|12|TRBJ1-2
TGTGCCAGTAGCTCCTCAGGCTATGGCTACACCTTC
CASSSSGYGYTF
>once|TRBV7-3|.|14|TRBJ1-2
TGTGCCAGCAGCTCTCTCGGGGTTGAGACGGGCTACACCTTC
CASSSLGVETGYTF
>.|TRBV29-1|TRBD2|12|TRBJ2-1
TGCAGCGTTGACCAGCGGGGGACCGAGCAGTTCTTC
CSVDQRGTEQFF
>.|TRBV7-2|.|14|TRBJ2-7
TGTGCCAGCAGCTTAGACAGGCACTCCTACGAGCAGTACTTC
CASSLDRHSYEQYF
>.|TRBV2|.|17|TRBJ1-4
TGTGCCAGCAGTGAAGCGGCAGGGCCGACAACTAATGAAAAACTGTTTTTT
CASSEAAGPTTNEKLFF
>.|TRBV5-1|.|14|TRBJ2-7
TGCGCCAGCAGCTTCGTGTCGGGGTCCTACGAGCAGTACTTC
CASSFVSGSYEQYF
>.|TRBV6-1|TRBD1|16|TRBJ1-2
TGTGCCAGCAGTGAAGCCTGGACAGGGAGAGTCTATGGCTACACCTTC
CASSEAWTGRVYGYTF